What follows describes a single T cell receptor (beta chain). This sample was included in a study of control samples from healthy donors and cancer patients. Profiled with immunoSEQ multiplex PCR; TCRdb holds only in-frame clones, not every one. The table shows around 150,000 clones, with around 90% occurring only once. CDR1 and CDR2 (germline): SGHNT, YENEEA. This CDR3 is built from 16 residues. Trimming pared 0 bases from V and 2 bases from J, leaving 10 bases between. Sequencing used blood. The TCR originated in a man aged 30 to 39 in good health. The chain employs TRBV11-3 and TRBJ2-2; TRBD2 might be the D (6 bases). The DNA of the CDR3 is TGTGCCAGCAGCTTAGAAGGGCGGGATAACACCGGGGAGCTGTTTTTT. Translating it yields CASSLEGRDNTGELFF.